This T cell receptor beta chain is from a study of PD-L1 blockade in urothelial cancer. Study at large: About 90% of the roughly 30 patients were men who had bladder-origin urothelial cancer.

The data were produced by immunoSEQ multiplex PCR, yet TCRdb's version contains in-frame clones alone and is incomplete. The data show just over 50,000 clones, roughly 77% seen once. Material: PBMCs, obtained around atezolizumab (anti-PD-L1) treatment. The clonotype originates from a man aged 65 to 79 with urothelial cancer.

The CDR3: CASSFIGTEAFF. In DNA, the CDR3 is TGCGCCAGCAGCTTTATCGGCACTGAAGCTTTCTTT. The genes are TRBV5-1 and TRBJ1-1; D ambiguous. The CDR3 runs to 12 residues. Per the germline V gene, CDR1 is SGHRS and CDR2 is YFSETQ. Deletions cut 2 bases from V and 4 bases from J, with 6 bases between. Filled out from reference TRBV5-1 and TRBJ1-1, the complete variable domain reads KAGVTQTPRYLIKTRGQQVTLSCSPISGHRSVSWYQQTPGQGLQFLFEYFSETQRNKGNFPGRFSGRQFSNSRSEMNVSTLELGDSALYLCASSFIGTEAFFGQGTRLTVV.